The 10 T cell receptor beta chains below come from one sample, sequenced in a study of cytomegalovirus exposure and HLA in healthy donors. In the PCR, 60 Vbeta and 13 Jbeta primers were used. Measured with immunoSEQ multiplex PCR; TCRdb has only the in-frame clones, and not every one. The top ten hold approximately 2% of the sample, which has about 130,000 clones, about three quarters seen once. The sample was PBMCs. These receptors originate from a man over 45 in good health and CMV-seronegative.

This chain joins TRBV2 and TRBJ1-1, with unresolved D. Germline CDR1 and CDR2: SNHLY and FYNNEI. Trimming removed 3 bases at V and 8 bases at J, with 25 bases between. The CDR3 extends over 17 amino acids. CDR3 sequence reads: CASSEGFGFEAREEAFF. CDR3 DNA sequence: TGTGCCAGCAGTGAGGGTTTCGGTTTTGAGGCACGGGAGGAAGCTTTCTTT.

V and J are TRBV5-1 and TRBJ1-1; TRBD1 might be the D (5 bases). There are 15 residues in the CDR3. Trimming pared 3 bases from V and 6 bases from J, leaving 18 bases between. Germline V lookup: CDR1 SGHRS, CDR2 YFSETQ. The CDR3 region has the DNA TGCGCCAGCAGCTCGGGGGGGGGAGGTGGTTCTGAAGCTTTCTTT. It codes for CASSSGGGGGSEAFF.

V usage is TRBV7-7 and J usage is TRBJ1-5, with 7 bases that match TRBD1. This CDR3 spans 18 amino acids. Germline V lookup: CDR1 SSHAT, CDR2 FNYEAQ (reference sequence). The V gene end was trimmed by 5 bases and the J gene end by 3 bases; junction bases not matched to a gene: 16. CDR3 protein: CASSPIVAGTEVNQPQHF. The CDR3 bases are TGTGCCAGCAGCCCGATAGTGGCCGGGACAGAGGTCAATCAGCCCCAGCATTTT.

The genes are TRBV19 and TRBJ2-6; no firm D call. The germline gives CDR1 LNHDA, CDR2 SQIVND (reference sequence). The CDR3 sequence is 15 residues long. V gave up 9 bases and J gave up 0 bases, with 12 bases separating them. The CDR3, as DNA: TGTGCCAGCCAGATTCTCAGCTCTGGGGCCAACGTCCTGACTTTC. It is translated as CASQILSSGANVLTF.

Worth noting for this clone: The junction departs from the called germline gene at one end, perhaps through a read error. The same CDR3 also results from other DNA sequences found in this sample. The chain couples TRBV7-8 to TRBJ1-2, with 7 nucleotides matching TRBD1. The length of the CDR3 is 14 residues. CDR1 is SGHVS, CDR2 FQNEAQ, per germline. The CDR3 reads CASSYPGQPDGYTF. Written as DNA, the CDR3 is TGTGCTAGCAGCTATCCGGGACAGCCTGATGGCTACACCTTC.

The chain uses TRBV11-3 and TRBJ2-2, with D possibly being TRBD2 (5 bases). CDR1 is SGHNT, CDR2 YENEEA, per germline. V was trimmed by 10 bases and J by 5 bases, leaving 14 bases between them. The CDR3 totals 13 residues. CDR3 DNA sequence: TGTGCCACCCAAGACGGAGGTACCGGGGAGCTGTTTTTT. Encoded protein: CATQDGGTGELFF.

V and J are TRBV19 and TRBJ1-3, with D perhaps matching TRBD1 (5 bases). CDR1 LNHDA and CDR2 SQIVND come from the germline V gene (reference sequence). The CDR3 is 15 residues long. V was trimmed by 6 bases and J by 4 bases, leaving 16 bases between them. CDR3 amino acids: CASSNSGTWGNTIYF. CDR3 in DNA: TGTGCCAGTAGCAACTCGGGGACTTGGGGAAACACCATATATTTT.

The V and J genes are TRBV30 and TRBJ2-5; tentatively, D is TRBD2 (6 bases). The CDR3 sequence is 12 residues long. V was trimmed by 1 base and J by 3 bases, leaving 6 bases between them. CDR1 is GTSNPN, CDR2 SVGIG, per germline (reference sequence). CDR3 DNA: TGTGCCTGGAGTGGGGGGGAAGAGACCCAGTACTTC. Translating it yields CAWSGGEETQYF.

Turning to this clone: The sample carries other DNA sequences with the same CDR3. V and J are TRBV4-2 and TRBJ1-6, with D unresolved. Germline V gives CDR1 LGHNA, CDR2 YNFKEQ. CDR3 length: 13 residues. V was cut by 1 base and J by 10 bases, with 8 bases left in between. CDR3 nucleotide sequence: TGTGCCAGCAGCCAAGGTTCGCGATCACCCCTCCACTTT. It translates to CASSQGSRSPLHF.

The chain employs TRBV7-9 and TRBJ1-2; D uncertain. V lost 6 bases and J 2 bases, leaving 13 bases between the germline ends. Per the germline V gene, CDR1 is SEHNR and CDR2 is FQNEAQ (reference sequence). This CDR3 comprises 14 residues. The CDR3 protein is CASSPPTDNYGYTF. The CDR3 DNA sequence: TGTGCCAGCAGTCCCCCCACAGACAACTATGGCTACACCTTC.